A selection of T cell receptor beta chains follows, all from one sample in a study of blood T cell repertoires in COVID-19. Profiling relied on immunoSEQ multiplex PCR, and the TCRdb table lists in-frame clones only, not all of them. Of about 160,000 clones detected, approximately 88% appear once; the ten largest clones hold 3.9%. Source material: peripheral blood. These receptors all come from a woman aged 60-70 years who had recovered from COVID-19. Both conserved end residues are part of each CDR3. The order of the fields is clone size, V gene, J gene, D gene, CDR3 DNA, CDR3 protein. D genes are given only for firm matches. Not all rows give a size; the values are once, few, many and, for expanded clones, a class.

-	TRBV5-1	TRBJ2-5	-	TGCGCCAGCAGCTTGGAATTGGGGGGGACCCAGTACTTC	CASSLELGGTQYF
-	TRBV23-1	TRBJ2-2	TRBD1	TGCGCCAGCAGTCAAACCCTCGACAGGGGGTGGAATACCGGGGAGCTGTTTTTT	CASSQTLDRGWNTGELFF
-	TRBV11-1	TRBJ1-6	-	TGTGCCAGCAGCTCTACCGGGATCAATTCACCCCTCCACTTT	CASSSTGINSPLHF
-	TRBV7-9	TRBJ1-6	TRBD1	TGTGCCAGCAGCCGGCGACAGGGGGCTTTTCGTTATAATTCACCCCTCCACTTT	CASSRRQGAFRYNSPLHF
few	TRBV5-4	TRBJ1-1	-	TGTGCCAGCAGCTTCGACTTGAGAAACACTGAAGCTTTCTTT	CASSFDLRNTEAFF
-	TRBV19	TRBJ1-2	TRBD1	TGTGCCAGTAGTACTTCGGGACAGCCCTATGGCTACACCTTC	CASSTSGQPYGYTF
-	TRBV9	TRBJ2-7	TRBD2	TGTGCCAGCAGCGTGGAAAGGTTGGGGACGGGGGGGTTCGCCTCCTACGAGCAGTACTTC	CASSVERLGTGGFASYEQYF
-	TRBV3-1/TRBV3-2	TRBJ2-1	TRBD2	TGTGCCAGCAGCCAAGAATGGTCTAGCGGGGGAGGCAATGAGCAGTTCTTC	CASSQEWSSGGGNEQFF
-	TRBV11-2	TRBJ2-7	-	TGTGCCAGCAGCTTTTACTACGAGCAGTACTTC	CASSFYYEQYF
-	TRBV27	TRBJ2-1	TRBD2	TGTGCCAGCAGTACCCCGGGACTAGCGGGGGGGCCGAGCTCCTACAATGAGCAGTTCTTC	CASSTPGLAGGPSSYNEQFF
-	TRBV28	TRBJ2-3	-	TGTGCCAGCACTACCTTCGGGGGTGGCACAGATACGCAGTATTTT	CASTTFGGGTDTQYF
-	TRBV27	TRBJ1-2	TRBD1	TGTGCCAGCAGTCCAGGACAGGGCAGATATGGCTACACCTTC	CASSPGQGRYGYTF
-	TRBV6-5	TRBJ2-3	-	TGTGCCAGCAGTTACTCGGTCGTTGACGGGGCAGATACGCAGTATTTT	CASSYSVVDGADTQYF
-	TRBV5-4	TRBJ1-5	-	TGTGCCAGCAGCTTGGATTTAACAGACAATCAGCCCCAGCATTTT	CASSLDLTDNQPQHF
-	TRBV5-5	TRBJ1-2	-	TGTGCCAGCAGCAGCCGGGGGGGCGGCTATGGCTACACCTTC	CASSSRGGGYGYTF
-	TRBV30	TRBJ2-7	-	TGTGCCTGGGCCCTATCCTCCTACGAGCAGTACTTC	CAWALSSYEQYF
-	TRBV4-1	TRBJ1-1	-	TGCGCCAGCAGCCAAGCAGACAGAAACACTGAAGCTTTCTTT	CASSQADRNTEAFF
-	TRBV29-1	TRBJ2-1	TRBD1	TGCAGCGCGGGACAGGCTCTCCCCAATGAGCAGTTCTTC	CSAGQALPNEQFF
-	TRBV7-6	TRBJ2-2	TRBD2	TGTGCCAGCAGCCCGAGCGGGGGGGTTTCCGGGGAGCTGTTTTTT	CASSPSGGVSGELFF
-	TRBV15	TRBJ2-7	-	TGTGCCACCAGCAGAGAGGGTCCGGGACAACCTCCTCGCGAGCAGTACTTC	CATSREGPGQPPREQYF
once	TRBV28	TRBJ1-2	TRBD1	TGTGCCAGCAGTCCGGGACAGGGGGCGTTCGGCTACACCTTC	CASSPGQGAFGYTF
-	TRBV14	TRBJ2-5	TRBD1	TGTGCCAGCAGCCCTCTTAGGGACAGCAACAGCCAAGAGACCCAGTACTTC	CASSPLRDSNSQETQYF
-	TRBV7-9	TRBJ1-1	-	TGTGCCAGCAGCTACTCAGGGGTGAACACTGAAGCTTTCTTT	CASSYSGVNTEAFF
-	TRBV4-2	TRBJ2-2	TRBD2	TGTGCCAGCGGAAGTAGCGGGGGGGTGACCGGGGAGCTGTTTTTT	CASGSSGGVTGELFF
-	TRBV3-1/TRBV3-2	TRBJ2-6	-	TGTGCCAGCAGCCCGGGAGTCGGGGCCAACGTCCTGACTTTC	CASSPGVGANVLTF
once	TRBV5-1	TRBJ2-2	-	TGCGCCAGCAAGTCACAGGTCGCGACCGGGGAGCTGTTTTTT	CASKSQVATGELFF
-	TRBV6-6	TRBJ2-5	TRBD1	TGTGCCAGTCACAGGGGGCAAGGAGAGACCCAGTACTTC	CASHRGQGETQYF
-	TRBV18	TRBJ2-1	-	TGTGCCAGCTCACCACGGGGGCCCCCGACTGGTGAGCAGTTCTTC	CASSPRGPPTGEQFF
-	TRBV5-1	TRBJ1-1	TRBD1	TGCGCCAGCAGCTCCGGACAGGGTTTTGCTGAAGCTTTCTTT	CASSSGQGFAEAFF
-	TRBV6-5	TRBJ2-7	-	TGTGCCAGCAGTTACAGGCAAACCGGCGGTTACGAGCAGTACTTC	CASSYRQTGGYEQYF
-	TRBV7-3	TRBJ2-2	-	TGTGCCAGCAGCCCTGGAGGCCAGGCTAGTGTAGGGGAGCTGTTTTTT	CASSPGGQASVGELFF
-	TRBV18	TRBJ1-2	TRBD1	TGTGCCAGCTCACCGAAACAGGGGAACTATGGCTACACCTTC	CASSPKQGNYGYTF
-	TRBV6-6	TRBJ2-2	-	TGTGCCAGCAGTCAGTCGACAGAAACCACCGGGGAGCTGTTTTTT	CASSQSTETTGELFF
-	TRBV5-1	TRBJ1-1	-	TGCGCCAGCAGTCTGGACACGAACACTGAAGCTTTCTTT	CASSLDTNTEAFF
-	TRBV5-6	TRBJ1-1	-	TGTGCCAGCAGCTTTGGGGGCCGGGCGGAAGCTTTCTTT	CASSFGGRAEAFF
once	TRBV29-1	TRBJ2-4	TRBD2	TGCAGCGTTGAAACGGGAGCGGGGGGGCTTGACATTCAGTACTTC	CSVETGAGGLDIQYF
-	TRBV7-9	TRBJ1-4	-	TGTGCCAGCAGCCCGGGGGCAACTAATGAAAAACTGTTTTTT	CASSPGATNEKLFF
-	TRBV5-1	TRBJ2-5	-	TGCGCCAGCAGCTGGGGGGCGGGGGAAGAGACCCAGTACTTC	CASSWGAGEETQYF
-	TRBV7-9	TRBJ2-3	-	TGTGCCAGCAGCCCCGCAGATACGCAGTATTTT	CASSPADTQYF
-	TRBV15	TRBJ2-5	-	TGTGCCACCAGCAGAGATCGGGGGGCAGGGGAGACCCAGTACTTC	CATSRDRGAGETQYF
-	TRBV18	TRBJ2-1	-	TGTGCCAGCTCACCATATCCGCTCAGCTCCTACAATGAGCAGTTCTTC	CASSPYPLSSYNEQFF
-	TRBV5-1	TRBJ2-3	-	TGCGCCAGCAGCCCGGGACAAACTAGCACAGATACGCAGTATTTT	CASSPGQTSTDTQYF
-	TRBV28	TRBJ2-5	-	TGTGCCAGCACCAGGGACTCTGTGGAGACCCAGTACTTC	CASTRDSVETQYF
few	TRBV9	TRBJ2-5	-	TGTGCCAGCAGCTTAAGGGGCCAAGAGACCCAGTACTTC	CASSLRGQETQYF
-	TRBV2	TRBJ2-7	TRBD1	TGTGCCAGCCGGGACAGGGCCTACGAGCAGTACTTC	CASRDRAYEQYF
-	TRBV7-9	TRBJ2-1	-	TGTGCCAGCAGCTTCGCAGGGTTAGAGCAGTTCTTC	CASSFAGLEQFF